These 9 T cell receptor beta chains came from one sample sequenced in a study of TIL therapy for anti-PD-1-resistant metastatic lung cancer. This was the immunoSEQ v3 assay. Some clones are missing from TCRdb's copy, which holds only in-frame ones; the method was immunoSEQ multiplex PCR. The sample has about 50,000 clones; approximately 70% are singletons. The time point is: pre-treatment sample, taken before nivolumab and TIL therapy. Tumor tissue came from excised metastases, mostly pleural nodules or supraclavicular lymph nodes. Sequencing was performed on tumor tissue, taken at baseline. All receptors derive from a person between 25 and 79 years old with non-small cell lung cancer.

This chain links TRBV5-1 with TRBJ2-2; a weak D match, TRBD1 (6 bases). The ends were cut back, 4 bases at V and 0 bases at J, with 10 bases in the middle. The CDR3 spans 15 residues. Germline V CDR1 and CDR2: SGHRS, YFSETQ. The CDR3 nucleotides read TGCGCCAGCAGCCGGACAGAATCGAACACCGGGGAGCTGTTTTTT. The encoded protein is CASSRTESNTGELFF.

The V gene is TRBV7-2, the J gene TRBJ2-1; the match to TRBD2 covers 8 bases. This CDR3 is 15 amino acids long. With V trimmed by 0 bases and J by 8 bases, 6 bases remained unmatched. CDR1 SGHTA and CDR2 FQGNSA come from the germline V gene. CDR3 nucleotide sequence: TGTGCCAGCAGCTTAGCCGGACTAGCAGGGGATGAGCAGTTCTTC. Translated: CASSLAGLAGDEQFF.

CDR3 protein: CASSLGQIYNEQFF. DNA of the CDR3: TGTGCCAGCAGCTTGGGACAGATCTACAATGAGCAGTTCTTC. The chain joins TRBV5-6 to TRBJ2-1; weak D call: TRBD1 (5 bases). Germline CDR1 and CDR2: SGHDT and YYEEEE. CDR3 length equals 14 residues. Trimming shortened V by 0 bases and J by 3 bases, and 7 bases separated the two germline ends.

V gene TRBV6-1 combines with J gene TRBJ2-3; D may match TRBD1 or TRBD2 (5 bases each). The V gene's germline CDR1 is MNHNS and CDR2 SASEGT. This CDR3 contains 16 residues. V was cut by 0 bases and J by 5 bases, with 15 bases left in between. Here the CDR3 reads CASSEAGASLIDTQYF. The CDR3 coding sequence is TGTGCCAGCAGTGAAGCAGGGGCTAGCTTAATAGATACGCAGTATTTT.

The V and J genes are TRBV2 and TRBJ2-1; 8 nucleotides line up with TRBD1. CDR1 and CDR2 (germline): SNHLY, FYNNEI. CDR3 size: 14 residues. V shed 4 bases, J shed 4 bases, and the junction held 3 bases outside the gene matches. In DNA form, the CDR3 reads TGTGCCAGCAGTGCAGGGGGCGCGTACAATGAGCAGTTCTTC. It is translated as CASSAGGAYNEQFF. The whole variable domain, remainder taken from reference TRBV2 and TRBJ2-1, is EPEVTQTPSHQVTQMGQEVILRCVPISNHLYFYWYRQILGQKVEFLVSFYNNEISEKSEIFDDQFSVERPDGSNFTLKIRSTKLEDSAMYFCASSAGGAYNEQFFGPGTRLTVL.

V gene TRBV28 combines with J gene TRBJ2-7; D is unresolved. Germline assignment: CDR1 MDHEN and CDR2 SYDVKM. The CDR3 consists of 12 residues. Trimming cost V 5 bases and J 8 bases, with 13 bases left between them. In DNA form, the CDR3 reads TGTGCCAGCAGTCCGCCCGTGGGGAAGCAGTACTTC. It translates to CASSPPVGKQYF.

Written as DNA, the CDR3 is TGTGCCACCAGCAGAGATAAGTCAACGCTAGCGGGGCGGGACGAGCAGTACTTC. Amino acids: CATSRDKSTLAGRDEQYF. This chain links TRBV15 with TRBJ2-7; 9 positions match TRBD2. V trimming: 0 bases; J trimming: 5 bases; junction bases outside the gene matches: 14. This CDR3 is 18 amino acids long. In germline, CDR1 is LNHNV, CDR2 YYDKDF (reference sequence).

The chain joins TRBV30 to TRBJ2-5; TRBD2 is a possible D gene (5 bases). In germline, CDR1 is GTSNPN, CDR2 SVGIG (reference sequence). V dropped 2 bases and J dropped 5 bases, with 12 bases sitting between them. The CDR3 is made up of 13 amino acids. CDR3 bases: TGTGCCTGGAGTCCCCGGACTGGCGAGACCCAGTACTTC. It yields the protein CAWSPRTGETQYF.

CDR3 sequence reads: CASSQGQGNGELFF. The CDR3 coding sequence is TGTGCCAGCAGTCAAGGACAGGGCAACGGGGAGCTGTTTTTT. The chain uses TRBV2 and TRBJ2-2, with 8 positions matching TRBD1. Per germline, CDR1 SNHLY and CDR2 FYNNEI. V lost 5 bases, J lost 7 bases, and 6 bases stayed unmatched. The CDR3 is 14 residues long.